This T cell receptor (beta chain) appears in the sequencing data of a study of CD8 T cells in Susac syndrome. The ends were cut back, 4 bases at V and 2 bases at J, with 17 bases in the middle. Germline V gene data show CDR1 as SQVTM and CDR2 as ANQGSEA. This CDR3 has 15 amino acids. This clonotype has more than one count but fewer than ten. An input of about 0.5 to 1 ug of RNA was subjected to reverse transcription using random hexamers. It was immunoSEQ multiplex PCR that amplified TCR beta CDR3 across 54 Vbeta and 13 Jbeta. TCRdb used MiXCR to reprocess the immunoSEQ multiplex PCR reads, holding one entry per CDR3 protein. The sample lists approximately 180,000 distinct CDR3 sequences; under 97% were seen once. In contrast to the negatively isolated CD8+ and CD4+ T cells, TEMRA cells were FACS-enriched.

Material for sequencing was CD4+ T cells from PBMCs. The sequence was collected from a human donor with multiple sclerosis. This rearrangement joins TRBV29-1 to TRBJ2-5; TRBD1 is a possible D gene (5 bases). CDR3 coding DNA: TGCAGCGTTGTGGGAAATAGGGGCCTTCAAGAGACCCAGTACTTC. Encoded protein: CSVVGNRGLQETQYF. The entire variable domain, with the rest obtained from reference TRBV29-1 and TRBJ2-5, is as follows: SAVISQKPSRDICQRGTSLTIQCQVDSQVTMMFWYRQQPGQSLTLIATANQGSEATYESGFVIDKFPISRPNLTFSTLTVSNMSPEDSSIYLCSVVGNRGLQETQYFGPGTRLLVL.